The 14 T cell receptor beta chains below were found in one sample sequenced in a study of T cell responses to AZD1222 COVID-19 vaccine. Sequencing was performed with immunoSEQ multiplex PCR; in TCRdb, only in-frame clones are kept and a portion is missing. The sample lists some 70,000 clones; approximately 85% were seen once. The sequencing used peripheral blood, collected on day 0 of AZD1222 vaccination. The receptor source for this set is an adult in good health.

The genes are TRBV19 and TRBJ1-3; D not resolved. The CDR3 totals 12 residues. CDR1 is LNHDA and CDR2 is SQIVND in the germline V gene (reference sequence). Trimming took 8 bases from V and 0 from J, leaving 5 bases between them. CDR3 sequence (DNA): TGTGCCAGTCGGGCCTCTGGAAACACCATATATTTT. It translates to CASRASGNTIYF.

The CDR3 sequence is CASGAGGSYNEQFF. The CDR3 nucleotides read TGTGCCAGCGGGGCCGGGGGTTCCTACAATGAGCAGTTCTTC. V is TRBV9 and J is TRBJ2-1, with D maybe TRBD2 (6 bases). CDR3 length: 14 residues. V dropped 7 bases and J dropped 1 base, with 12 bases sitting between them. Per the germline V gene, CDR1 is SGDLS and CDR2 is YYNGEE.

The chain combines TRBV12-3 or TRBV12-4 with TRBJ1-4, with D possibly being TRBD1 (5 bases). The CDR3 extends over 11 amino acids. V was shortened by 6 bases and J by 14 bases, with 13 bases between the two germline ends. CDR3 sequence: CASRGTGGLFF. In nucleotides, the CDR3 is TGTGCCAGCAGGGGGACTGGGGGGCTGTTTTTT.

The chain has TRBV19 and TRBJ2-7; 10 nucleotides line up with TRBD1. This CDR3 region has 13 residues. Trimming removed 6 bases from V and 6 bases from J; junction bases left unmatched: 5. CDR1 is LNHDA and CDR2 is SQIVND in the germline V gene (reference sequence). The CDR3 nucleotides read TGTGCCAGTAGGCTGGGACAGGGGAGCGAGCAGTACTTC. It encodes CASRLGQGSEQYF.

This clone was seen only once. The DNA for the CDR3 is TGTGCCAGCAGCCCCGTCCCCGGGCAGGCGGCCGAGCAGTACTTC. The encoded protein is CASSPVPGQAAEQYF. J is TRBJ2-7 and V is TRBV6-2 or TRBV6-3; D call uncertain. V dropped 6 bases and J dropped 6 bases, with 21 bases sitting between them. Germline CDR1 and CDR2: MNHEY and SVGEGT. This CDR3 comprises 15 residues.

The chain uses TRBV29-1 and TRBJ2-7; the D gene is possibly TRBD2 (6 bases). The CDR3 sequence is 16 residues long. Germline V gene sequence: CDR1 SQVTM, CDR2 ANQGSEA. V gave up 0 bases and J gave up 3 bases, with 18 bases separating them. This CDR3 reads CSVEDRMRGLSYEQYF. The DNA of the CDR3 is TGCAGCGTTGAAGATCGCATGAGGGGACTGAGCTACGAGCAGTACTTC.

The chain is built from TRBV25-1 and TRBJ2-1; weak D call: TRBD1 (6 bases). The CDR3 contains 14 residues. The V end was cut by 5 bases, the J end by 2 bases, with 10 bases between. The V gene's germline CDR1 is MGHDK and CDR2 SYGVNS. CDR3 amino acids: CASSPRTAYNEQFF. The DNA of the CDR3 is TGTGCCAGCAGTCCCAGGACAGCCTACAATGAGCAGTTCTTC.

The rearrangement uses TRBV7-9 and TRBJ1-1; possible D gene TRBD1, 5 bases. Trimming took 6 bases from V and 4 from J, leaving 15 bases between them. Germline V gives CDR1 SEHNR, CDR2 FQNEAQ (reference sequence). This CDR3 contains 14 residues. The DNA for the CDR3 is TGTGCCAGCAGGCATGAGGGGAGATCCACTGAAGCTTTCTTT. Protein sequence: CASRHEGRSTEAFF.

Turning to this clone: At one boundary the junction diverges from the germline segment, which might be a read error. The rearrangement links TRBV7-7 to TRBJ2-5, with D perhaps assigned TRBD1 or TRBD2 (6 bases each). The germline V gene encodes CDR1 SSHAT and CDR2 FNYEAQ (reference sequence). The CDR3 loop spans 15 amino acids. CDR3 DNA sequence: TGTGCTAGCAGCGTGAACCTAGGGGGGCAAGAGACCCAGTACTTC. Encoded protein: CASSVNLGGQETQYF.

The chain joins TRBV20-1 to TRBJ1-2; D call uncertain. V lost 3 bases and J lost 3, with 5 bases in between. Germline CDR1 is DFQATT and CDR2 is SNEGSKA (reference sequence). This CDR3 is built from 11 residues. CDR3 amino acids: CSASGDYGYTF. For the CDR3, the DNA is TGCAGTGCTAGTGGCGACTATGGCTACACCTTC.

The V call is TRBV24-1, the J call TRBJ2-5; D uncertain. The CDR3 covers 15 residues. V dropped 2 bases and J dropped 2 bases, with 11 bases sitting between them. Germline assignment: CDR1 KGHDR and CDR2 SFDVKD. Here the CDR3 reads CATSDSRGAQETQYF. The CDR3 region has the DNA TGTGCCACCAGTGATTCCCGTGGAGCTCAAGAGACCCAGTACTTC.

The chain is built from TRBV7-2 and TRBJ1-3; 7 bases fit TRBD1. Trimming removed 5 bases from V and 4 bases from J; junction bases left unmatched: 5. The CDR3 length is 14 residues. Germline V CDR1 and CDR2: SGHTA, FQGNSA. The CDR3 loop is CASSPQGVGNTIYF. In DNA, the CDR3 is TGTGCCAGCAGCCCGCAGGGGGTCGGAAACACCATATATTTT. The whole variable domain, remainder taken from reference TRBV7-2 and TRBJ1-3, is GAGVSQSPSNKVTEKGKDVELRCDPISGHTALYWYRQSLGQGLEFLIYFQGNSAPDKSGLPSDRFSAERTGGSVSTLTIQRTQQEDSAVYLCASSPQGVGNTIYFGEGSWLTVV.

The rearrangement joins TRBV27 to TRBJ2-7, with 7 nucleotides matching TRBD2. Losses at the gene ends were 5 bases for V and 3 bases for J; bases not matched to a gene: 7. The CDR3 sequence is 14 residues long. Germline V gives CDR1 MNHEY, CDR2 SMNVEV (reference sequence). In DNA form, the CDR3 reads TGTGCCAGCAGTCCCCGGGGGACTAACTACGAGCAGTACTTC. This gives the protein CASSPRGTNYEQYF.

The chain has TRBV25-1 and TRBJ1-2; D is uncertain. The CDR3 sequence is 15 residues long. Germline CDR1 is MGHDK and CDR2 is SYGVNS. Trimming took 6 bases from V and 4 from J, leaving 18 bases between them. The CDR3 is CASSDNLSGVYGYTF. The CDR3 DNA reads as TGTGCCAGCAGCGACAACCTCTCGGGCGTCTATGGCTACACCTTC.